The 21 T cell receptor beta chains below were found in one sample sequenced in a study of shared clonotypes between healthy human individuals. Selected positively for CCR7 and CD45RO-negative, naive CD8 cells excluded terminally differentiated effector memory CD45RA+ cells. The repertoire was sequenced with immunoSEQ multiplex PCR; TCRdb's copy has only in-frame clones and lacks some. This sample has 550,000 to 750,000 clones, with nearly 97% found just once. Sequences were obtained from naive CD8+ T cells sorted from blood. The receptors stem from a woman aged 25 to 39 in good health.

This clone was found once. The V and J genes are TRBV9 and TRBJ2-1; the match to TRBD2 covers 11 bases. The CDR3 loop spans 18 amino acids. The germline CDR1 and CDR2 sequences are SGDLS and YYNGEE. The V gene end was trimmed by 4 bases and the J gene end by 3 bases; junction bases not matched to a gene: 12. The CDR3 bases are TGTGCCAGCAGCCTAGTCGCCTCTAGCGGGAGGATCTACAATGAGCAGTTCTTC. It yields the protein CASSLVASSGRIYNEQFF.

The rearrangement joins TRBV28 to TRBJ2-3, with D perhaps matching TRBD2 (6 bases). Trimming pared 8 bases from V and 2 bases from J, leaving 11 bases between. This CDR3 has 13 amino acids. Looked up from germline, CDR1 is MDHEN and CDR2 is SYDVKM. Written as DNA, the CDR3 is TGTGCCAGCCGGGACTTAACCACAGATACGCAGTATTTT. Its translation is CASRDLTTDTQYF.

The gene calls are TRBV29-1 and TRBJ2-2; D is ambiguous. Germline assignment: CDR1 SQVTM and CDR2 ANQGSEA. V lost 0 bases and J 6 bases, leaving 2 bases between the germline ends. There are 11 residues in the CDR3. The CDR3 bases are TGCAGCGTTGAAGAGGCCGGGGAGCTGTTTTTT. As protein: CSVEEAGELFF.

The genes are TRBV5-4 and TRBJ2-7, with D maybe TRBD1 (5 bases). Germline V gene data show CDR1 as SGHNT and CDR2 as YYREEE (reference sequence). Trimming left V 0 bases short and J 1 base short, with 8 bases between. This CDR3 is 14 amino acids long. This chain's CDR3 is CASSLEAGSYEQYF. DNA of the CDR3: TGTGCCAGCAGCTTGGAGGCAGGGTCCTACGAGCAGTACTTC.

The V gene is TRBV28, the J gene TRBJ1-3; no clear D. Germline V gene sequence: CDR1 MDHEN, CDR2 SYDVKM. This CDR3 has 14 residues. The germline V and J ends were trimmed by 8 bases and 1 base, with 12 bases remaining between them. CDR3 residues: CASGMGDSGNTIYF. Written as DNA, the CDR3 is TGTGCCAGCGGGATGGGAGATTCTGGAAACACCATATATTTT.

This rearrangement joins TRBV19 to TRBJ2-5; no clear D gene. The CDR3 contains 13 residues. V lost 6 bases to trimming and J lost 0 bases, with 8 bases between them. Germline-derived CDR1 and CDR2 are LNHDA and SQIVND (reference sequence). This chain's CDR3 is CASRSLYQETQYF. CDR3 DNA sequence: TGTGCCAGTAGGAGCCTCTACCAAGAGACCCAGTACTTC.

V and J are TRBV27 and TRBJ2-3, with 8 bases lining up with TRBD1. This CDR3 is 16 amino acids long. From germline, CDR1 is MNHEY and CDR2 SMNVEV (reference sequence). The junction had 10 bases not matched to a gene; V was cut back by 3 bases and J by 5 bases. The CDR3, as DNA: TGTGCCAGCAGTTTTTCTACAGGGGGTGGGCGAGATACGCAGTATTTT. It yields the protein CASSFSTGGGRDTQYF.

The chain couples TRBV11-2 to TRBJ2-1; TRBD2 is a possible D gene (6 bases). V lost 3 bases, J lost 5 bases, and 14 bases lay in between. CDR3 length: 15 residues. CDR1 and CDR2 from the germline V gene are SGHAT and FQNNGV. In DNA form, the CDR3 reads TGTGCCAGCAGCTTGCGGGGAGAGGGACACAATGAGCAGTTCTTC. Protein product: CASSLRGEGHNEQFF.

CDR3 sequence (DNA): TGTGCCAGCAGTGAGGGGGCTGGCTATGGCTACACCTTC. It encodes CASSEGAGYGYTF. The V gene is TRBV6-1, the J gene TRBJ1-2; TRBD1 is a possible D gene (6 bases). There are 13 residues in the CDR3. Looked up from germline, CDR1 is MNHNS and CDR2 is SASEGT. The V end lost 3 bases, the J end lost 4 bases, and 9 bases lay between the germline ends.

The rearrangement joins TRBV29-1 to TRBJ2-5; perhaps TRBD1 as D (6 bases). The last part of the DNA fits TRBJ2-7 better; the J call may be wrong. CDR1 is SQVTM, CDR2 ANQGSEA, per germline. CDR3 length: 13 residues. In nucleotides, the CDR3 is TGCAGCGTAGTCCGGGACAACTCCTACGAGCAGTACTTC. As protein: CSVVRDNSYEQYF.

The CDR3, as DNA: TGTGCCTGGACCCAGGGGACGGACAGCCCCTTCGGTAGCAATCAGCCCCAGCATTTT. Translating it yields CAWTQGTDSPFGSNQPQHF. This rearrangement joins TRBV30 to TRBJ1-5, with a weak D call TRBD1 (6 bases). Trimming stripped 4 bases from V and 0 bases from J, with 25 bases between. Germline V lookup: CDR1 GTSNPN, CDR2 SVGIG (reference sequence). The CDR3 length is 19 residues.

V and J are TRBV4-1 and TRBJ2-7; D not certain. Germline loops: CDR1 MGHRA, CDR2 YSYEKL. Between the trimmed V and J ends, which lost 2 bases and 1 base, there was a span of 12 bases. This CDR3 region has 15 residues. The CDR3 bases are TGCGCCAGCAGCCAACTCGAGAGAAGATCCTACGAGCAGTACTTC. Its translation: CASSQLERRSYEQYF.

The V call is TRBV28, the J call TRBJ2-1; D is unresolved. Trimming pared 6 bases from V and 4 bases from J, leaving 19 bases between. The CDR3 contains 16 residues. CDR1 and CDR2 from the germline V gene are MDHEN and SYDVKM. CDR3 DNA: TGTGCCAGCAGGCGCGTCAAAGCTGCCCCTTACAATGAGCAGTTCTTC. This sequence encodes CASRRVKAAPYNEQFF.

Here the CDR3 DNA reads TGTGCCAGCAGTTTTTGGGACGGGCGCACAGATACGCAGTATTTT. Protein product: CASSFWDGRTDTQYF. V is TRBV27 and J is TRBJ2-3; the D gene could be TRBD1 or TRBD2 (5 bases each). V lost 3 bases and J lost 1, with 11 bases in between. CDR1 is MNHEY, CDR2 SMNVEV, per germline (reference sequence). The CDR3 is 15 residues long.

The chain employs TRBV9 and TRBJ2-7, with D maybe TRBD1 (6 bases). The germline V gene has CDR1 SGDLS and CDR2 YYNGEE. V lost 0 bases, J lost 5 bases, and 9 bases lay in between. The CDR3 runs 13 residues. The CDR3 loop is CASSVAGAHEQYF. As DNA, the CDR3 is TGTGCCAGCAGCGTAGCAGGGGCCCACGAGCAGTACTTC.

The chain is built from TRBV14 and TRBJ2-7; 10 nucleotides match TRBD2. The CDR3 runs to 17 residues. The V and J ends lost 1 base and 3 bases, in that order; junction bases with no gene match: 9. From germline, CDR1 is SGHDN and CDR2 FVKESK. CDR3 sequence: CASSQGAGGALIYEQYF. The CDR3 DNA sequence: TGTGCCAGCAGCCAAGGAGCGGGAGGGGCCCTAATCTACGAGCAGTACTTC.

This chain links TRBV27 with TRBJ1-2; 10 nucleotides line up with TRBD1. The germline V gene encodes CDR1 MNHEY and CDR2 SMNVEV (reference sequence). The length of the CDR3 is 15 residues. Germline trimming cut 8 bases from V and 1 base from J; bases unmatched to any gene: 7. CDR3 in amino acids: CASSPGQGSNYGYTF. CDR3 sequence (DNA): TGTGCCAGCTCCCCGGGACAGGGGAGTAACTATGGCTACACCTTC.

The gene calls are TRBV5-1 and TRBJ1-5, with D uncertain. The CDR3 length is 13 residues. The germline V gene has CDR1 SGHRS and CDR2 YFSETQ. Trimming took 4 bases from V and 3 from J, leaving 8 bases between them. CDR3 amino acids: CASSRGDNQPQHF. The CDR3 DNA reads TGCGCCAGCAGCCGGGGAGACAATCAGCCCCAGCATTTT.

V and J are TRBV10-3 and TRBJ2-7; 11 bases are a match to TRBD1. The CDR3 spans 16 residues. The V segment lost 5 bases and the J segment 3 bases; nucleotides outside the gene matches: 9. Germline CDR1 ENHRY, CDR2 SYGVKD. CDR3 amino acids: CAISPTGGQGVYEQYF. CDR3 nucleotides: TGTGCCATCAGTCCCACCGGGGGACAGGGGGTCTACGAGCAGTACTTC.

V gene TRBV27 combines with J gene TRBJ2-5; TRBD1 matches at 10 bases. CDR1 MNHEY and CDR2 SMNVEV come from the germline V gene (reference sequence). CDR3 size: 14 residues. With V trimmed by 8 bases and J by 5 bases, 8 bases remained unmatched. CDR3 residues: CASAKWDRGETQYF. The CDR3, as DNA: TGTGCCAGCGCAAAGTGGGACAGGGGTGAGACCCAGTACTTC.

This chain links TRBV28 with TRBJ2-7; D gene ambiguous. The germline gives CDR1 MDHEN, CDR2 SYDVKM. The CDR3 spans 14 residues. The V and J ends lost 6 bases and 5 bases respectively, with 17 bases between them. The CDR3 nucleotides read TGTGCCAGCAGCCTACTTTCACCTACGCACGAGCAGTACTTC. Translation: CASSLLSPTHEQYF.